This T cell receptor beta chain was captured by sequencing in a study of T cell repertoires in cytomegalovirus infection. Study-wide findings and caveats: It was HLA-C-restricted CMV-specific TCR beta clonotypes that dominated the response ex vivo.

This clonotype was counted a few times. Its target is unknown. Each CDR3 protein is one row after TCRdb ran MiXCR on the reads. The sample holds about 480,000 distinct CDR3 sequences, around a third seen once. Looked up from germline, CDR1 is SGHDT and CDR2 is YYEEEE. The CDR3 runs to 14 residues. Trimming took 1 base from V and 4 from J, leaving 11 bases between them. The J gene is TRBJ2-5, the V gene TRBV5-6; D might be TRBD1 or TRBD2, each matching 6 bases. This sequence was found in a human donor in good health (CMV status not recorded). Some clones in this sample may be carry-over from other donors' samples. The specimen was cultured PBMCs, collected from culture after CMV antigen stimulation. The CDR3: CASSLQGTRETQYF. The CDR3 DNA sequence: TGTGCCAGCAGCTTGCAGGGGACTCGAGAGACCCAGTACTTC.